The T cell receptor beta chain described here comes from a study of blood T cell repertoires in COVID-19. Study at large: Nucleic acid was either cDNA or gDNA, and it came from T cells, B-cell-depleted T cells, or PBMCs.

In the authors' methods: Estimates of nucleated cell counts were drawn from the amplification of reference gene primers. The assay was immunoSEQ multiplex PCR, and TCRdb's table has in-frame clones only and misses some. V, J and clone size derive from that table, while D and trimming were established from the DNA sequence. This sample carries approximately 130,000 clones, around nine tenths of them seen once, and the ten largest clones take roughly 1.4%. The CDR3 sequence is 17 residues long. Trimming left V 2 bases short and J 4 bases short, with 17 bases between. CDR1 is SEHNR and CDR2 is FQNEAQ in the germline V gene (reference sequence).

Sequenced: peripheral blood. The sequence was obtained from a human donor in a cohort sampled during active COVID-19. The chain links TRBV7-9 to TRBJ2-2; tentative D call: TRBD2 (5 bases). This CDR3 reads CASSLRVVEGGTGELFF. The CDR3 DNA sequence: TGTGCCAGCAGCTTAAGAGTGGTTGAGGGCGGCACCGGGGAGCTGTTTTTT.